These 19 T cell receptor beta chains were all obtained from the same sample, sequenced in a study of T cells in Graves' hyperthyroidism and ophthalmopathy. Amplified TCR beta CDR3 regions came from RNA transcripts. First-round RT-PCR of the TCR CDR3 relied on the HTBI primer set. TCRdb reprocessed the multiplex PCR reads with MiXCR, giving one entry per CDR3 protein. The table records around 200,000 distinct CDR3 sequences, 17% of them present only once. Source material: blood. These TCRs come from a woman between 50 and 59 years old with Graves' hyperthyroidism.

Concerning this clonotype itself: Since a much larger clone is just one base distant, this may be a read error. V is TRBV7-6 and J is TRBJ2-3; 7 nucleotides line up with TRBD2. The CDR3 runs to 15 residues. Trimming removed 8 bases from V and 2 bases from J; junction bases left unmatched: 10. Germline V CDR1 and CDR2: SGHVS, FNYEAQ. In DNA, the CDR3 is TGTGCCAGCGGCCAGGGACTAACCGCCACAGATACGCAGTATTTT. This encodes CASGQGLTATDTQYF.

The table lists this clonotype with many counts. This chain connects TRBV5-1 to TRBJ2-2; 8 positions match TRBD1. The junction had 7 bases not matched to a gene; V was cut back by 4 bases and J by 2 bases. This CDR3 region has 16 residues. Germline CDR1 SGHRS, CDR2 YFSETQ. In nucleotides, the CDR3 is TGCGCCAGCAGCACCTCCGGACAGGGTAACACCGGGGAGCTGTTTTTT. It yields the protein CASSTSGQGNTGELFF. Complete variable domain (other parts from reference TRBV5-1 and TRBJ2-2): KAGVTQTPRYLIKTRGQQVTLSCSPISGHRSVSWYQQTPGQGLQFLFEYFSETQRNKGNFPGRFSGRQFSNSRSEMNVSTLELGDSALYLCASSTSGQGNTGELFFGEGSRLTVL.

This rearrangement joins TRBV5-5 to TRBJ2-1; D unresolved. Trimming removed 7 bases from V and 6 bases from J, with 17 bases in between. Per the germline V gene, CDR1 is SGHKS and CDR2 is YYEKEE (reference sequence). This CDR3 is 14 amino acids long. DNA for the CDR3: TGTGCCAGCTGGGCCGCTTCTTTACCCAATGAGCAGTTCTTC. Its translation: CASWAASLPNEQFF. The whole variable domain, remainder taken from reference TRBV5-5 and TRBJ2-1, is DAGVTQSPTHLIKTRGQQVTLRCSPISGHKSVSWYQQVLGQGPQFIFQYYEKEERGRGNFPDRFSARQFPNYSSELNVNALLLGDSALYLCASWAASLPNEQFFGPGTRLTVL.

This clonotype was seen at least ten times. The chain joins TRBV5-1 to TRBJ1-4; D is undetermined. V was pared by 0 bases and J by 5 bases, with 11 bases between. Germline-derived CDR1 and CDR2 are SGHRS and YFSETQ. This CDR3 is built from 15 residues. CDR3 residues: CASSLAARENEKLFF. The CDR3 DNA reads TGCGCCAGCAGCTTGGCGGCAAGGGAAAATGAAAAACTGTTTTTT.

The chain is built from TRBV12-3 or TRBV12-4 and TRBJ1-2; no clear D. Trimming removed 5 bases at V and 9 bases at J, with 13 bases between. The CDR3 runs to 12 residues. The CDR3: CASSPGLTSYTF. The CDR3 DNA sequence: TGTGCCAGCAGTCCCGGATTAACGAGCTACACCTTC.

The chain recombines TRBV20-1 with TRBJ1-4; D remains unclear. Between the trimmed V and J ends, which lost 1 base and 0 bases, there was a span of 12 bases. CDR3 length: 16 amino acids. Germline loops: CDR1 DFQATT, CDR2 SNEGSKA (reference sequence). The CDR3, as DNA: TGCAGTGCTAGAGGGCGGGAGGGCCCAACTAATGAAAAACTGTTTTTT. It is translated as CSARGREGPTNEKLFF.

This clonotype was observed many times. The rearrangement links TRBV27 to TRBJ1-5, with D possibly matching TRBD1 (6 bases). Germline V lookup: CDR1 MNHEY, CDR2 SMNVEV (reference sequence). The germline V and J ends were trimmed by 6 bases and 2 bases, with 14 bases remaining between them. This CDR3 is built from 15 residues. CDR3 residues: CASRDGGGGNQPQHF. Here the CDR3 DNA reads TGTGCCAGCAGAGACGGTGGGGGCGGCAATCAGCCCCAGCATTTT.

This clonotype was seen repeatedly, ten times or more. This chain uses TRBV20-1 with TRBJ2-7; TRBD1 matches 8 bases. The J segment lost 2 bases and the V segment lost 0 bases, leaving 9 bases of the junction unmatched. This CDR3 has 16 amino acids. Per germline, CDR1 DFQATT and CDR2 SNEGSKA (reference sequence). The CDR3 nucleotides are TGCAGTGCTAGAGACCGTCCCGGGACAGGAGCCTACGAGCAGTACTTC. It codes for CSARDRPGTGAYEQYF.

This clonotype occurred many times. This rearrangement joins TRBV7-9 to TRBJ2-7; TRBD1 is a possible D gene (5 bases). This CDR3 is built from 15 residues. Trimming pared 0 bases from V and 3 bases from J, leaving 12 bases between. From germline, CDR1 is SEHNR and CDR2 FQNEAQ (reference sequence). CDR3 loop: CASSLASGAYYEQYF. DNA of the CDR3: TGTGCCAGCAGCTTAGCGAGTGGGGCTTACTACGAGCAGTACTTC.

A note on this clonotype: The junction shows a germline mismatch at one end, possibly a read error. The J gene is TRBJ2-1, the V gene TRBV18, with a weak D call TRBD2 (5 bases). The CDR3 is made up of 16 amino acids. Germline V gene sequence: CDR1 KGHSH, CDR2 LQKENI. The CDR3 is CASSPLRTAYYNEQLF. The CDR3 nucleotides are TGTGCCAGCTCACCACTAAGGACTGCCTACTACAATGAGCAGCTCTTC. Combining the CDR3 with reference TRBV18 and TRBJ2-1 gives the whole variable domain NAGVMQNPRHLVRRRGQEARLRCSPMKGHSHVYWYRQLPEEGLKFMVYLQKENIIDESGMPKERFSAEFPKEGPSILRIQQVVRGDSAAYFCASSPLRTAYYNEQLFGPGTRLTVL.

This chain connects TRBV28 to TRBJ1-2, with D possibly TRBD1 on 5 matching bases. The CDR3 has 12 residues. V was shortened by 6 bases and J by 6 bases, with 11 bases between the two germline ends. Germline V gives CDR1 MDHEN, CDR2 SYDVKM. Here the CDR3 DNA reads TGTGCCAGCAGGGACACGGTTGATGGCTACACCTTC. This sequence encodes CASRDTVDGYTF.

This clonotype was counted ten times or more. This sequence joins TRBV10-2 and TRBJ2-5; no firm D call. This CDR3 comprises 15 residues. V lost 6 bases to trimming and J lost 2 bases, with 16 bases between them. The germline CDR1 and CDR2 sequences are WSHSY and SAAADI. As DNA, the CDR3 is TGCGCCAGCAGCTCTCCTACCCATGCTCAAGAGACCCAGTACTTC. It translates to CASSSPTHAQETQYF.

This clonotype was seen many times. The chain uses TRBV7-2 and TRBJ2-7, with 10 positions matching TRBD1. Germline V gives CDR1 SGHTA, CDR2 FQGNSA. The CDR3 runs 15 residues. With 3 bases clipped from V and 3 bases from J, the junction kept 5 bases outside the gene matches. The DNA for the CDR3 is TGTGCCAGCAGCTTCTCTCGGACAGGGGGCTACGAGCAGTACTTC. The encoded protein is CASSFSRTGGYEQYF.

This clonotype came up many times. V gene TRBV9 combines with J gene TRBJ2-1; 8 bases fit TRBD2. The J segment lost 0 bases and the V segment lost 4 bases, leaving 6 bases of the junction unmatched. The CDR3 length is 16 residues. Germline lookup yields CDR1 SGDLS and CDR2 YYNGEE. The CDR3 protein is CASSPLAGSSYNEQFF. The CDR3 DNA sequence: TGTGCCAGCAGCCCCTTAGCGGGGAGCTCCTACAATGAGCAGTTCTTC.

This clonotype showed up many times. The chain carries TRBV27 and TRBJ2-2; no reliable D call. The CDR3 contains 17 residues. V was pared by 6 bases and J by 1 base, with 18 bases between. Germline V CDR1 and CDR2: MNHEY, SMNVEV (reference sequence). The CDR3 protein is CASRSAQRFGNTGELFF. The DNA of the CDR3 is TGTGCCAGCAGATCAGCTCAGAGGTTCGGGAACACCGGGGAGCTGTTTTTT.

At least ten counts were recorded for this clonotype. At one end, the junction sequence differs from germline, possibly due to a read error. This chain joins TRBV19 and TRBJ1-1, with TRBD1 as a possible D gene (6 bases). This CDR3 contains 13 residues. Germline CDR1 LNHDA, CDR2 SQIVND (reference sequence). CDR3 coding DNA: TGTTCCACAGGGTTCCATATGAACACTGGAGCTTTCTTT. It encodes CSTGFHMNTGAFF.

Of note for this clonotype: A read error may explain this, as a much larger clone is one base away. The chain joins TRBV20-1 to TRBJ2-4; D may be TRBD1 or TRBD2 (6 bases each). V gave up 3 bases and J gave up 4 bases, with 13 bases separating them. Germline V CDR1 and CDR2: DFQATT, SNEGSKA (reference sequence). This CDR3 comprises 14 residues. CDR3 loop: CSASDEGGKNIQYF. The CDR3 DNA is TGCAGTGCTAGTGACGAGGGGGGAAAAAACATTCAGTACTTC.

The chain has TRBV9 and TRBJ1-1, with unresolved D. The CDR3 is 14 residues long. The V end was cut by 0 bases, the J end by 3 bases, with 9 bases between. CDR1 and CDR2 from the germline V gene are SGDLS and YYNGEE. The CDR3 DNA sequence: TGTGCCAGCAGCGTAGGGCCGGCAGACACTGAAGCTTTCTTT. Encoded protein: CASSVGPADTEAFF. Using reference TRBV9 and TRBJ1-1 for the parts outside the CDR3, the full variable domain is DSGVTQTPKHLITATGQRVTLRCSPRSGDLSVYWYQQSLDQGLQFLIQYYNGEERAKGNILERFSAQQFPDLHSELNLSSLELGDSALYFCASSVGPADTEAFFGQGTRLTVV.

This clonotype was counted ten times or more. The rearrangement links TRBV25-1 to TRBJ1-6, with a possible D match to TRBD1 (6 bases). The CDR3 has 13 residues. Per germline, CDR1 MGHDK and CDR2 SYGVNS. Between the trimmed V and J ends, which lost 0 bases and 13 bases, there was a span of 10 bases. The CDR3 sequence is CASSEYRGGPLHF. Here the CDR3 DNA reads TGTGCCAGCAGTGAATACAGGGGAGGGCCCCTCCACTTT.